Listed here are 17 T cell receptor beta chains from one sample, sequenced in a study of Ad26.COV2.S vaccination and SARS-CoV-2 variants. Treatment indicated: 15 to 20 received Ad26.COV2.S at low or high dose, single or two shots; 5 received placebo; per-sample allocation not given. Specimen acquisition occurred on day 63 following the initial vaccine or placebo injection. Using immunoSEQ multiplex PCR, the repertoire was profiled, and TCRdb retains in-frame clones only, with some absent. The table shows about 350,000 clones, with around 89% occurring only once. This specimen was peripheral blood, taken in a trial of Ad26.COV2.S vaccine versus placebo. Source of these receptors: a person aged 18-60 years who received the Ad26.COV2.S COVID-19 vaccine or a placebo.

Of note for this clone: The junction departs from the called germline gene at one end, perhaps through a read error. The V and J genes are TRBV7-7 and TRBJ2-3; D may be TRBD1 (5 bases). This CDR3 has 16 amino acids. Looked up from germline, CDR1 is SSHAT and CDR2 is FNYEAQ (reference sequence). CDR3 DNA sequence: TGTGCTAGCAGCTTAGGATTAGGGGAAAGCACAGATACGCAGTATTTT. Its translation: CASSLGLGESTDTQYF.

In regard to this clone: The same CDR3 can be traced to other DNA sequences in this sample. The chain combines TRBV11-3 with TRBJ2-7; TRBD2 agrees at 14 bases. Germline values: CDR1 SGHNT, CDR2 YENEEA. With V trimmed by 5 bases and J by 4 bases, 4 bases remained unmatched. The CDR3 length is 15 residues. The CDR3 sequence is CASSPGLAGDYEQYF. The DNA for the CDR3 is TGTGCCAGCAGCCCGGGACTAGCGGGAGATTACGAGCAGTACTTC.

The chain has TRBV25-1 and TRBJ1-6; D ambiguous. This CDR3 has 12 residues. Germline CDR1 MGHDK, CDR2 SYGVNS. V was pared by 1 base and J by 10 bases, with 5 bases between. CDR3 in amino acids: CASSESGSPLHF. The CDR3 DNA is TGTGCCAGCAGTGAATCGGGCTCACCCCTCCACTTT.

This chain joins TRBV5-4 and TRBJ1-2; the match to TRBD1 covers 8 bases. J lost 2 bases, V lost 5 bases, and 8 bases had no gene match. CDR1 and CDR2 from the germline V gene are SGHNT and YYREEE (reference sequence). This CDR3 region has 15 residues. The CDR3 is CASSPDRGRNYGYTF. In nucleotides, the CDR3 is TGTGCCAGCAGTCCAGACAGGGGACGAAACTATGGCTACACCTTC.

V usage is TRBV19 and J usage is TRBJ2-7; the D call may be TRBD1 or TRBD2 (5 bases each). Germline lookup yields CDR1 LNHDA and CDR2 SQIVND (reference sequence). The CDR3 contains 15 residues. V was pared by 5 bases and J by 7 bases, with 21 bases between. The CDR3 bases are TGTGCCAGTAGTCTTAGTGGCGCAGGGCCGGGAGAGCAGTACTTC. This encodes CASSLSGAGPGEQYF.

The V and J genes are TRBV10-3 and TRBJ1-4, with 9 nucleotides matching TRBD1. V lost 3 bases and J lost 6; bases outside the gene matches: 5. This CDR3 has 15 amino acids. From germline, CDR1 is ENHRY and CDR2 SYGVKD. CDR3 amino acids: CAISDSGQGYEKLFF. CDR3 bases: TGTGCCATCAGTGACTCGGGACAGGGATATGAAAAACTGTTTTTT.

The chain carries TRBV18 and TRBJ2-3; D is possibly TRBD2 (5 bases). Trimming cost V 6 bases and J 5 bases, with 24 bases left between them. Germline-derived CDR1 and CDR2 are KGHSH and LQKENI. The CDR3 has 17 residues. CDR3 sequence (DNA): TGTGCCAGCTCCAACCTCGGGAAGACCACCGGCCAAGATACGCAGTATTTT. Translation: CASSNLGKTTGQDTQYF.

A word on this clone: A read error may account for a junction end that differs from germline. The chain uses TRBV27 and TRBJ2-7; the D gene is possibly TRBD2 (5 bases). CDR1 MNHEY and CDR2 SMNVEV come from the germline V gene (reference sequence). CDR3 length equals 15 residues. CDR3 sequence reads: CASSLTSIPSNEQYF. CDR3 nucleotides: TGTGCCAGCAGTCTCACTAGTATTCCCTCCAACGAGCAGTACTTC.

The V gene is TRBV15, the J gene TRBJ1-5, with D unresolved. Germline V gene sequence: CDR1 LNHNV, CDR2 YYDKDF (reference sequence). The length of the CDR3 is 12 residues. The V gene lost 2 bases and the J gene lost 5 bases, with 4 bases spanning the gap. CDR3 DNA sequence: TGTGCCACCAGCAGAAGAGATCAGCCCCAGCATTTT. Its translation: CATSRRDQPQHF.

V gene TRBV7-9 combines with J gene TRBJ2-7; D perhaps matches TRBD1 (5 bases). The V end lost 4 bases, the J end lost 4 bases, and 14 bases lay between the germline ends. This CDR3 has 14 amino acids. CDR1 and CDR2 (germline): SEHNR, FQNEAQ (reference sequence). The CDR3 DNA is TGTGCCAGCAGCTCACAAGGACACGGTTACGAGCAGTACTTC. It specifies CASSSQGHGYEQYF.

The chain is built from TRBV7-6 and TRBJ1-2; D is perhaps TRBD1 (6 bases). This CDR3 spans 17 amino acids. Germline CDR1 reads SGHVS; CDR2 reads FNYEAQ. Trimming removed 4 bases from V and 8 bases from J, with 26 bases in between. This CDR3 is CASSSRGAYAPQGGYTF. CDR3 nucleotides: TGTGCCAGCAGCTCGCGGGGGGCTTATGCCCCTCAGGGGGGCTACACCTTC.

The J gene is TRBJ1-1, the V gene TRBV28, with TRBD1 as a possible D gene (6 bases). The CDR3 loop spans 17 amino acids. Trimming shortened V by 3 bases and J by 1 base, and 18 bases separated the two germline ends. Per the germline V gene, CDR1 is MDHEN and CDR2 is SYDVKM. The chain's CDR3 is CASSFQRGGRGNTEAFF. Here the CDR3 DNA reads TGTGCCAGCAGTTTCCAGAGAGGGGGTCGGGGGAACACTGAAGCTTTCTTT.

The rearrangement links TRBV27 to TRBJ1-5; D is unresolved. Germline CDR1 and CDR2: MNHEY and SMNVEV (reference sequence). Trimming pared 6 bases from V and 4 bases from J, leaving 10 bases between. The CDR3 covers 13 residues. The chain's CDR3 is CASRPNGNQPQHF. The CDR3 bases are TGTGCCAGCAGACCAAACGGGAATCAGCCCCAGCATTTT.

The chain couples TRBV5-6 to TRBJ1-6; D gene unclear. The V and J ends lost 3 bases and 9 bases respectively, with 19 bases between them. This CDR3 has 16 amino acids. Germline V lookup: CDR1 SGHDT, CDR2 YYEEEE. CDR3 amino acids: CASSSLLDGTFSPLHF. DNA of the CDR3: TGTGCCAGCAGCTCCCTGCTGGACGGTACTTTTTCACCCCTCCACTTT.

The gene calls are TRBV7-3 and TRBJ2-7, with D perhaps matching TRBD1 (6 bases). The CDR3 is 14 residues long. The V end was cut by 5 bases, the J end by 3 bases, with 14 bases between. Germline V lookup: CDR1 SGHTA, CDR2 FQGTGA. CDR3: CASSPLGAGYEQYF. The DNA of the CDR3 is TGTGCCAGCAGCCCTCTGGGGGCGGGCTACGAGCAGTACTTC. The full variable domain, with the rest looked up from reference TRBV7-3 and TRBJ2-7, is GAGVSQTPSNKVTEKGKYVELRCDPISGHTALYWYRQSLGQGPEFLIYFQGTGAADDSGLPNDRFFAVRPEGSVSTLKIQRTERGDSAVYLCASSPLGAGYEQYFGPGTRLTVT.

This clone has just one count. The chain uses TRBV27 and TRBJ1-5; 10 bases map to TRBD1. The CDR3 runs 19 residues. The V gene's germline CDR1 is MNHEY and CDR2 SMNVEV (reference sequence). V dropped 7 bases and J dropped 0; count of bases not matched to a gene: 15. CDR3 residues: CASITPGQGSGYSNQPQHF. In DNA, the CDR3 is TGTGCCAGCATTACTCCGGGACAGGGGAGTGGGTATAGCAATCAGCCCCAGCATTTT.

CDR3: CASSQETGAVRNQPQHF. The CDR3 bases are TGCGCCAGCAGCCAAGAGACAGGGGCCGTTCGGAATCAGCCCCAGCATTTT. The chain links TRBV4-1 to TRBJ1-5; 8 bases are shared with TRBD1. Germline CDR1 reads MGHRA; CDR2 reads YSYEKL. V trimming: 0 bases; J trimming: 4 bases; junction bases outside the gene matches: 8. The CDR3 is made up of 17 amino acids.